The clone carrying this T cell receptor (beta chain) was seen only once. The data originate from a study of shared clonotypes between healthy human individuals. Assay: immunoSEQ multiplex PCR; the TCRdb copy retains only in-frame clones and omits some. The sample lists 850,000 to 1,200,000 clones, approximately 76% occurring once. The CDR3 is 16 residues long. Trimming removed 2 bases from V and 2 bases from J; junction bases left unmatched: 7. The germline V gene encodes CDR1 SGHTA and CDR2 FQGNSA. Sequencing was done on a sample of memory CD4+ T cells sorted from blood. Subset denoted: CD45RA-negative fraction. This clonotype originated in a young man in good health. The chain employs TRBV7-2 and TRBJ1-2, with 8 bases fitting TRBD1. CDR3 sequence: CASSLYTGGKNYGYTF. Here the CDR3 DNA reads TGTGCCAGCAGCTTATACACAGGGGGAAAGAACTATGGCTACACCTTC.